This TCR beta chain emerged from a study of cytomegalovirus exposure and HLA in healthy donors. With V trimmed by 5 bases and J by 11 bases, 9 bases remained unmatched. Germline CDR1 is MDHEN and CDR2 is SYDVKM. CDR3 length: 13 amino acids. Vbeta (60) and Jbeta (13) primers were used in the PCR. Method: immunoSEQ multiplex PCR; TCRdb's copy keeps in-frame clones and lacks some. Found here are 150,000 to 200,000 clones, 70% to 75% of them singletons; the top ten hold about 4.3%. This TCR derives from a young man in good health and CMV-seropositive. The sequenced sample consisted of PBMCs. This rearrangement joins TRBV28 to TRBJ1-1; TRBD1 agrees at 9 bases. In DNA form, the CDR3 reads TGTGCCAGCAGTGCCGGGACAGGGTGGTCCGCTTTCTTT. This sequence encodes CASSAGTGWSAFF.